The sequence of this T cell receptor beta chain was determined in a study of cytomegalovirus exposure and HLA in healthy donors. Study-wide results and limits: An analysis that was carried out later associated fewer than 20,000 TCR beta sequences with HLA alleles at 0.05 false discovery rate. Sequencing likely generated an artifact that appeared as a cluster of highly shared sequence variants.

PCR involved 60 Vbeta and 13 Jbeta primers. As handled by the study authors: As a later analysis found, there were 78 million or so unique TCR beta chains, of which some 10 million were shared. The repertoire was sequenced with immunoSEQ multiplex PCR; TCRdb's copy has only in-frame clones and lacks some. From that table come the V and J calls and clone size; the DNA was used to work out D and trimming. The sample lists around 150,000 clones; 68% were seen once. On this clone: Its specificity is unknown.

Germline CDR1 reads SGHNT; CDR2 reads YENEEA. The V segment lost 4 bases and the J segment 0 bases; nucleotides outside the gene matches: 19. This CDR3 is built from 20 residues. The chain combines TRBV11-3 with TRBJ2-3; 7 nucleotides line up with TRBD2. Sequencing was performed on PBMCs. This receptor was identified in a man aged 55 to 70 in good health and CMV-seronegative. CDR3: CASSSASLALAESSTDTQYF. CDR3 nucleotide sequence: TGTGCCAGCAGCTCTGCGAGCCTAGCCCTAGCGGAGAGTAGCACAGATACGCAGTATTTT.